A single sample gave rise to the 3 T cell receptor beta chains below, sequenced in a study of human T cells and chemical hapten exposure. TCRdb re-called the RACE reads through MiXCR, storing one row per CDR3 protein. The sample shows about 68,000 distinct CDR3 sequences, about 10% of them seen only once. As for time point: pre-sensitization, week 0. Treatment meaning: therapeutic diphenylcyclopropenone sensitization with weekly scalp DPC. The specimen comprised whole blood, sampled in connection with sensitization to the hapten diphenylcyclopropenone (DPC). These receptors were obtained from a woman in her 50s with alopecia areata. Some clones in this sample may be carry-over from other donors' samples.

This clonotype has a count of ten or more. The V gene is TRBV2, the J gene TRBJ2-1; a weak D match, TRBD1 (5 bases). The germline V gene encodes CDR1 SNHLY and CDR2 FYNNEI. V shed 2 bases and J shed 6 bases, with 8 bases lying between them. This CDR3 is built from 13 residues. The DNA of the CDR3 is TGTGCCAGCAGTGAACTCAGGGCCAATGAGCAGTTCTTC. Its translation is CASSELRANEQFF.

In this sample, this clonotype turned up many times. The chain combines TRBV29-1 with TRBJ2-5, with a tentative D call TRBD2 (6 bases). The V end lost 2 bases, the J end lost 4 bases, and 11 bases lay between the germline ends. Germline V gene data show CDR1 as SQVTM and CDR2 as ANQGSEA. The CDR3 consists of 13 residues. In DNA form, the CDR3 reads TGCAGCGTTGAACGGGGGTACGGAGAGACCCAGTACTTC. Translated: CSVERGYGETQYF.

The chain couples TRBV4-1 to TRBJ1-5; no clear D gene. V lost 0 bases, J lost 5 bases, and 11 bases lay in between. The germline V gene encodes CDR1 MGHRA and CDR2 YSYEKL. This CDR3 has 15 residues. The CDR3 nucleotides read TGCGCCAGCAGCCAAGATGGGAATAGGTATCAGCCCCAGCATTTT. Protein product: CASSQDGNRYQPQHF.